A single sample gave rise to the 18 T cell receptor beta chains below, sequenced in a study of T-cell reconstitution after alpha-beta-depleted transplantation in children. For TCRbeta, the library was prepared with unique molecular identifiers. MiXCR, applied by TCRdb to the PCR reads, yields one record per CDR3 protein. The sample lists roughly 180,000 distinct CDR3 sequences, about 14% seen once, with roughly 13% in the top ten. Sequencing used PBMCs from the stem cell graft donor, obtained from the stem cell graft. These receptors originate from a human donor who donated a stem cell graft to a child with acute lymphoblastic leukemia.

This clonotype appeared many times. The chain has TRBV20-1 and TRBJ2-3, with D possibly called TRBD1 or TRBD2 (5 bases each). The CDR3 is made up of 13 amino acids. CDR1 is DFQATT, CDR2 SNEGSKA, per germline (reference sequence). V lost 5 bases and J 3 bases, leaving 12 bases between the germline ends. The DNA for the CDR3 is TGCAGTGCTGCACCCGGGGCAACAGATACGCAGTATTTT. Its protein product is CSAAPGATDTQYF.

V gene TRBV20-1 combines with J gene TRBJ1-5; TRBD1 might be the D (5 bases). Per germline, CDR1 DFQATT and CDR2 SNEGSKA (reference sequence). Trimming shortened V by 0 bases and J by 4 bases, and 16 bases separated the two germline ends. The CDR3 runs 16 residues. Here the CDR3 reads CSARDLGTGLNQPQHF. As DNA, the CDR3 is TGCAGTGCTAGAGATCTAGGAACAGGCCTTAATCAGCCCCAGCATTTT.

This clonotype was counted many times. V and J are TRBV20-1 and TRBJ1-5; no firm D call. In germline, CDR1 is DFQATT, CDR2 SNEGSKA (reference sequence). V gave up 1 base and J gave up 6 bases, with 13 bases separating them. This CDR3 comprises 14 residues. This CDR3 reads CSARGERGSQPQHF. CDR3 nucleotide sequence: TGCAGTGCTAGAGGCGAGAGAGGGTCTCAGCCCCAGCATTTT.

This clonotype was observed a few times. The V and J genes are TRBV20-1 and TRBJ1-4; D uncertain. This CDR3 comprises 15 residues. Germline values: CDR1 DFQATT, CDR2 SNEGSKA (reference sequence). Trimming cost V 0 bases and J 8 bases, with 16 bases left between them. The CDR3 sequence: CSARDPGRTNEKLFF. In nucleotides, the CDR3 is TGCAGTGCTAGAGACCCCGGAAGGACGAACGAAAAACTGTTTTTT.

The V call is TRBV3-1, the J call TRBJ2-4; a weak D match, TRBD1 (5 bases). Trimming removed 5 bases from V and 0 bases from J, with 11 bases in between. The germline CDR1 and CDR2 sequences are LGHDT and YNNKEL (reference sequence). The CDR3 totals 15 residues. CDR3 region: CASSTGFSAKNIQYF. The CDR3 DNA is TGTGCCAGCAGCACAGGTTTCTCAGCCAAAAACATTCAGTACTTC. The full variable domain, in which reference TRBV3-1 and TRBJ2-4 provide the parts outside the CDR3, is DTAVSQTPKYLVTQMGNDKSIKCEQNLGHDTMYWYKQDSKKFLKIMFSYNNKELIINETVPNRFSPKSPDKAHLNLHINSLELGDSAVYFCASSTGFSAKNIQYFGAGTRLSVL.

This clonotype has at least ten counts. This chain uses TRBV7-6 with TRBJ2-5, with TRBD1 as a possible D gene (5 bases). Trimming cost V 1 base and J 5 bases, with 11 bases left between them. The CDR3 consists of 14 residues. From germline, CDR1 is SGHVS and CDR2 FNYEAQ. The CDR3 protein is CASSLGTSPETQYF. CDR3 DNA: TGTGCCAGCAGCTTAGGGACAAGTCCGGAGACCCAGTACTTC.

This clonotype was recorded at least ten times. V usage is TRBV15 and J usage is TRBJ2-1, with 11 positions matching TRBD2. Germline V CDR1 and CDR2: LNHNV, YYDKDF (reference sequence). The CDR3 is 18 residues long. J gave up 4 bases and V 3 bases, and 11 bases lay outside the gene matches. In DNA form, the CDR3 reads TGTGCCACCAGCAGTGGGTGGGCTAGCGGGAGGTCTTACAATGAGCAGTTCTTC. Encoded protein: CATSSGWASGRSYNEQFF.

This clonotype appeared many times. This chain joins TRBV7-9 and TRBJ1-1; the match to TRBD1 covers 9 bases. The V gene end was trimmed by 5 bases and the J gene end by 0 bases; junction bases not matched to a gene: 7. Germline V gene sequence: CDR1 SEHNR, CDR2 FQNEAQ (reference sequence). This CDR3 is 16 amino acids long. The CDR3 DNA is TGTGCCAGCAGCCGAGGGACAGGGATTATGAACACTGAAGCTTTCTTT. It is translated as CASSRGTGIMNTEAFF.

This clonotype was observed many times. The chain couples TRBV11-3 to TRBJ2-7; 11 bases align to TRBD2. This CDR3 comprises 16 residues. Germline V CDR1 and CDR2: SGHNT, YENEEA. The J segment lost 5 bases and the V segment lost 5 bases, leaving 11 bases of the junction unmatched. The DNA of the CDR3 is TGTGCCAGCAGCACACGACTAGCGGGATACCCCCACGAGCAGTACTTC. Protein sequence: CASSTRLAGYPHEQYF.

This clonotype occurred many times. V usage is TRBV27 and J usage is TRBJ1-1; TRBD1 matches 7 bases. The CDR3 is 15 residues long. Germline lookup yields CDR1 MNHEY and CDR2 SMNVEV (reference sequence). V gave up 6 bases and J gave up 0 bases; unmatched junction bases: 7. CDR3 amino acids: CASSRQGFMNTEAFF. CDR3 coding DNA: TGTGCCAGCAGCCGACAGGGTTTTATGAACACTGAAGCTTTCTTT.

This clonotype was counted only a few times. As DNA, the CDR3 is TGTGCCAGCTCGGGACCAACTGTGGGAGATACGCAGTATTTT. It translates to CASSGPTVGDTQYF. The J gene is TRBJ2-3, the V gene TRBV13, with D perhaps given as TRBD1 or TRBD2 (5 bases each). V lost 8 bases and J lost 5, with 17 bases in between. The V gene's germline CDR1 is PRHDT and CDR2 FYEKMQ (reference sequence). There are 14 residues in the CDR3.

This clonotype was detected once. Just one base apart from a much larger clone, this may be a read error. The chain has TRBV20-1 and TRBJ2-3; weak D call: TRBD1 (5 bases). V dropped 6 bases and J dropped 5 bases, with 18 bases sitting between them. The germline CDR1 and CDR2 sequences are DFQATT and SNEGSKA (reference sequence). There are 14 residues in the CDR3. CDR3 region: CSAKMDTTLDTQYF. The CDR3 nucleotides read TGCAGTGCCAAGATGGACACAACCCTAGATACGCAGTATTTT.

The chain uses TRBV7-9 and TRBJ2-7; D may be TRBD2 (6 bases). Germline loops: CDR1 SEHNR, CDR2 FQNEAQ (reference sequence). The CDR3 spans 16 residues. V dropped 6 bases and J dropped 0 bases, with 18 bases sitting between them. DNA for the CDR3: TGTGCCAGCAGTTCGACGGGGACTCCTAGCTCCTACGAGCAGTACTTC. As protein: CASSSTGTPSSYEQYF.

This clonotype appeared many times. The chain has TRBV5-5 and TRBJ2-1, with 8 nucleotides matching TRBD2. The CDR3 sequence is 15 residues long. In germline, CDR1 is SGHKS, CDR2 YYEKEE (reference sequence). Trimming removed 4 bases from V and 5 bases from J; junction bases left unmatched: 8. The CDR3 DNA sequence: TGTGCCAGCAGCGCGCCGGGACTAGAAAACAATGAGCAGTTCTTC. Encoded protein: CASSAPGLENNEQFF.

The chain employs TRBV7-6 and TRBJ1-1; unclear D gene. The CDR3 extends over 14 amino acids. Looked up from germline, CDR1 is SGHVS and CDR2 is FNYEAQ. V was trimmed by 2 bases and J by 6 bases, leaving 13 bases between them. The CDR3 loop reads CASSLSEGSPEAFF. Written as DNA, the CDR3 is TGTGCCAGCAGCTTATCAGAGGGTTCCCCTGAAGCTTTCTTT.

This clonotype was recorded many times. The rearrangement links TRBV4-2 to TRBJ2-1; perhaps D is TRBD1 or TRBD2 (6 bases each). CDR3 length equals 21 residues. Germline V gives CDR1 LGHNA, CDR2 YNFKEQ. V was pared by 1 base and J by 4 bases, with 29 bases between. Here the CDR3 reads CASSQGGLAGKPRGPYNEQFF. CDR3 nucleotide sequence: TGTGCCAGCAGCCAAGGGGGTCTGGCGGGAAAGCCCCGGGGGCCATACAATGAGCAGTTCTTC.

This clonotype was seen at least ten times. The chain combines TRBV5-4 with TRBJ2-5, with D perhaps TRBD2 (5 bases). The CDR3 length is 15 residues. With 5 bases removed from V and 4 bases from J, the gap between germline ends came to 18 bases. Germline CDR1 SGHNT, CDR2 YYREEE (reference sequence). CDR3 region: CASSLLTTSGETQYF. The DNA for the CDR3 is TGTGCCAGCAGTTTGTTGACTACCTCCGGAGAGACCCAGTACTTC.

This clonotype was counted once. V gene TRBV11-2 combines with J gene TRBJ1-6; 7 nucleotides match TRBD1. This CDR3 is 15 amino acids long. V lost 0 bases, J lost 10 bases, and 6 bases stayed unmatched. Looked up from germline, CDR1 is SGHAT and CDR2 is FQNNGV. The CDR3 protein is CASSLEGQWGSPLHF. DNA of the CDR3: TGTGCCAGCAGCTTAGAGGGACAGTGGGGCTCACCCCTCCACTTT. Complete variable domain (other parts from reference TRBV11-2 and TRBJ1-6): EAGVAQSPRYKIIEKRQSVAFWCNPISGHATLYWYQQILGQGPKLLIQFQNNGVVDDSQLPKDRFSAERLKGVDSTLKIQPAKLEDSAVYLCASSLEGQWGSPLHFGNGTRLTVT.